This T cell receptor (beta chain) originates from a study of regulatory T cells in long-lasting Graves disease. Broader study findings: Gene preferences differed: TRBV28, TRBJ1-2, TRBJ2-5 in persistent cases.

Building of the TCR beta libraries involved iRepertoire HTBI primers and Arm-PCR of CDR3 regions. TCRdb ran MiXCR on the multiplex PCR reads and lists one entry per CDR3 protein. The sample consists of roughly 400,000 distinct CDR3 sequences, 15% of them appearing once. With regard to this clonotype: Its antigen is unknown.

Germline CDR1 reads SGHAT; CDR2 reads FQNNGV. The CDR3 is made up of 14 amino acids. V lost 5 bases and J lost 10; bases outside the gene matches: 9. As for time point: newly diagnosed GD, antithyroid drugs for less than 3 months. The TCR library was made from RNA extracted from PBMCs. Patients were enrolled at an endocrinology department in Xi'an, China. These data were also reused for a study on T cells in Graves' hyperthyroidism and ophthalmopathy. Per that study: Blood shared most expanded thyroid clonotypes above 0.001.

The sample was peripheral blood mononuclear cells (PBMCs), taken at new diagnosis, from a patient treated with antithyroid drugs. V and J are TRBV11-2 and TRBJ1-5; the match to TRBD1 covers 9 bases. This clonotype was obtained from a woman in her thirties or forties with Graves disease. CDR3 in amino acids: CASSRGQGSHPQHF. The CDR3 coding sequence is TGTGCCAGCAGCCGGGGACAGGGCAGTCATCCCCAGCATTTT.